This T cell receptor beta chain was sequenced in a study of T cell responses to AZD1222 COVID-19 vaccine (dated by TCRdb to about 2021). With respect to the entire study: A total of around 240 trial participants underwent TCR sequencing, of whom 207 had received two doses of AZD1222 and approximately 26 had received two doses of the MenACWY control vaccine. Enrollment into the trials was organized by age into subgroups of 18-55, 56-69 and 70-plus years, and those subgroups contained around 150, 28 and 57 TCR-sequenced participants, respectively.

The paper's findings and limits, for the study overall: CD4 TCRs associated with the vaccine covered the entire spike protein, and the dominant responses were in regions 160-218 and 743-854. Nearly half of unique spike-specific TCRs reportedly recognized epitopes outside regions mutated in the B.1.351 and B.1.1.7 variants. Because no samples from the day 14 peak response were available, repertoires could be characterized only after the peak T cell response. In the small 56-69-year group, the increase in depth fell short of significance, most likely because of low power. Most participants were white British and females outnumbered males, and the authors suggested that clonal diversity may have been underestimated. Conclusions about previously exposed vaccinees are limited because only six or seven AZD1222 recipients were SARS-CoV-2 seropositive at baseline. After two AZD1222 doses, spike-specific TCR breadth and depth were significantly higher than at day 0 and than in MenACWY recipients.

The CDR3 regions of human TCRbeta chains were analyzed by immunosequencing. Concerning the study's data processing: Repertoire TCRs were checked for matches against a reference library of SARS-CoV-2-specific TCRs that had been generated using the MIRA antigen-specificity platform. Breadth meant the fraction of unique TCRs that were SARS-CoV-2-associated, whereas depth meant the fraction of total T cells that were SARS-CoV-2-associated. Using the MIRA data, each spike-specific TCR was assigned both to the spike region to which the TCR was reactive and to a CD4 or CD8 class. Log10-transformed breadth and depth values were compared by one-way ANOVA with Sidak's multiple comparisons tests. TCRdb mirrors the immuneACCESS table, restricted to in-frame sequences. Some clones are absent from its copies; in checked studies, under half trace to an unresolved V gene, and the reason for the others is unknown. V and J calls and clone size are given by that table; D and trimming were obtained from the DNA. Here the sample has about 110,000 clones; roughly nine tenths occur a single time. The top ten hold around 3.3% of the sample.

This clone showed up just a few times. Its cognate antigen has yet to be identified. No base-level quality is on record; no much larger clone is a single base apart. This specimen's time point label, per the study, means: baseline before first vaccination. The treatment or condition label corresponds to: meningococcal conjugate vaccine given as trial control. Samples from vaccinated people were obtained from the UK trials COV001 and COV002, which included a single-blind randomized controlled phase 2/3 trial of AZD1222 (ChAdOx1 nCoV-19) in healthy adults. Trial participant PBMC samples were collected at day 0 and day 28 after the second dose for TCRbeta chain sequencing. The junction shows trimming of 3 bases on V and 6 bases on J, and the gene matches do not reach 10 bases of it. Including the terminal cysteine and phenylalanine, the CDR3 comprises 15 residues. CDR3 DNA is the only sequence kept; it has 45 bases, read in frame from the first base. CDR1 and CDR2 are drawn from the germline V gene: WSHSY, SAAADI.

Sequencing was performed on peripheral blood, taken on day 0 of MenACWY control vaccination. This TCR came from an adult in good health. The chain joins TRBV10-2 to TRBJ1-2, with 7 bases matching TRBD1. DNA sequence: TGCGCCAGCAGTGACTTTCAGGGACAGCTGAATGGCTACACCTTC. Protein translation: CASSDFQGQLNGYTF.